The source of this T cell receptor beta chain is a study of PD-1 blockade in classical Hodgkin lymphoma. Whole-study results and caveats: Possibly reflecting disease activity or prior therapy, repertoire differences have causes that remain undefined.

Here immunoSEQ multiplex PCR was the method, and the copy in TCRdb shows in-frame clones only, minus some. The sample includes tens of thousands of clones, roughly nine tenths seen only once; the top ten take 2.5% to 3.5%. CDR3 length equals 16 residues. Deletions cut 1 base from V and 7 bases from J, with 15 bases between. CDR1 and CDR2 (germline): SGHNT, YYREEE (reference sequence). On this clone itself: Antigen: not known.

The time point denotes: cycle 4 day 1 (C4D1), after around six weeks of nivolumab. All the patients suffered relapse after autologous stem cell transplantation, and brentuximab vedotin exposure differed. The chain employs TRBV5-4 and TRBJ1-6; D may be TRBD1 (6 bases). The TCR was taken from a human donor with classical Hodgkin lymphoma. The sequencing here drew on peripheral blood mononuclear cells (PBMCs), taken before the fourth cycle of nivolumab. The CDR3 coding sequence is TGTGCCAGCAGCTTGCCCGGGGGGGCAATAAATTCACCCCTCCACTTT. Translating gives CASSLPGGAINSPLHF.